These T cell receptor beta chains were read from a single sample in a study of blood T cells in healthy people across ages. TCRdb re-derived calls from the 5' RACE reads in MiXCR, one entry per CDR3 protein. Of 920,000 or so distinct CDR3 sequences in the sample, 45% were seen once. Source material: blood. The receptor source for this set is a woman in her sixties in good health. The CDR3 runs from the conserved cysteine through the conserved F or W. Each record gives: V gene, clone size, CDR3 length, J gene, D gene, CDR3 DNA, CDR3 protein. D genes are given only for firm matches. Part of the rows lack a size; the others show once, few, many or a class for expanded clones.

>TRBV30|few|14|TRBJ1-2|TRBD1
TGTGCCTGGCGCAACCCTGGACAGGGCCACGGCTACACCTTC
CAWRNPGQGHGYTF
>TRBV6-5|-|11|TRBJ1-1|-
TGTGCCAGCAGGGCTGACAGGGAAGCTTTCTTT
CASRADREAFF
>TRBV4-1|-|16|TRBJ1-4|-
TGCGCCAGCAGCCAAGATCCGGGGAGACCTAATGAAAAACTGTTTTTT
CASSQDPGRPNEKLFF
>TRBV4-1|few|14|TRBJ2-3|TRBD2
TGCGCCAGCAGCCAAGACCCTAGCGGGGGTACGCAGTATTTT
CASSQDPSGGTQYF
>TRBV20-1|-|13|TRBJ2-5|TRBD2
TGCAGTGCAAACGGACTAGCGGAAGAGACCCAGTACTTC
CSANGLAEETQYF
>TRBV10-2|-|12|TRBJ1-1|-
TGCGCCAGCAGTGAACAGGGCACTGAAGCTTTCTTT
CASSEQGTEAFF
>TRBV20-1|-|14|TRBJ2-5|-
TGCAGTGCCCCCCCAACAGGACTCCCCGGGACCCAGTACTTC
CSAPPTGLPGTQYF
>TRBV11-3|many|16|TRBJ1-2|-
TGTGCCAGCAGCTTAGTAGCGGAGGAGTCTAACTATGGCTACACCTTC
CASSLVAEESNYGYTF
>TRBV3-1|-|14|TRBJ2-3|-
TGTGCCAGCAGCCGCGGGGACTTCGTAGATACGCAGTATTTT
CASSRGDFVDTQYF
>TRBV4-2|-|17|TRBJ1-1|TRBD1
TGTGCCAGCAGCCAAGGGGGTGTTTCCGGACAGGGCATTGAAGCTTTCTTT
CASSQGGVSGQGIEAFF
>TRBV21-1|-|14|TRBJ2-1|-
TGTGCCAGCAGCGTCCGACCGAGTGGTAATGAGCAGTTCTTC
CASSVRPSGNEQFF
>TRBV5-1|-|13|TRBJ2-1|-
TGCGCCAGCATCTTGGGGTACCCGAATGAGCAGTTCTTC
CASILGYPNEQFF
>TRBV23-1|-|14|TRBJ2-4|TRBD1
TGCGCCAGCAGCCCCGGGACAGGGGAATCGGTTCAGTACTTC
CASSPGTGESVQYF
>TRBV12-3/TRBV12-4|-|16|TRBJ2-5|-
TGTGCCAGCAGTTCGAGCGGACCCGGAACTCGAGAGACCCAGTACTTC
CASSSSGPGTRETQYF
>TRBV2|-|13|TRBJ2-3|-
TGTGCCAGCAGGGAAGACAGCACAGATACGCAGTATTTT
CASREDSTDTQYF
>TRBV6-1|few|18|TRBJ2-7|TRBD2
TGTGCCAGCAGTGAGTGGACTAGCGGGAGAGATCGGGCCTACGAGCAGTACTTC
CASSEWTSGRDRAYEQYF
>TRBV20-1|few|14|TRBJ1-1|-
TGCAGTGTGTGGGGCAGACCCATGAACACTGAAGCTTTCTTT
CSVWGRPMNTEAFF
>TRBV6-5|few|16|TRBJ2-7|-
TGTGCCAGCAGTTACTCATCTCGCGGACTCTCCTACGAGCAGTACTTC
CASSYSSRGLSYEQYF
>TRBV6-1|few|12|TRBJ1-2|-
TGTACTGGCCCGGGGCAATACTATGGCTACACCTTC
CTGPGQYYGYTF
>TRBV10-1|-|14|TRBJ2-1|TRBD1
TGCGCCAGCAGCGGGACAGGGTCGCTTAGAGGGCAGTTCTTC
CASSGTGSLRGQFF
>TRBV7-2|few|12|TRBJ2-1|-
TGTGCCAGCAGCTCCGGACAGATTGAGCAGTTCTTC
CASSSGQIEQFF
>TRBV5-1|-|15|TRBJ2-7|TRBD2
TGCGCCAGCAGCTTGACCACTAGCGGCTACAATGAGCAGTACTTC
CASSLTTSGYNEQYF
>TRBV2|-|14|TRBJ1-2|-
TGTGCCAGCGGCGAAGAGGGAGTTGTATATGGCTACACCTTC
CASGEEGVVYGYTF
>TRBV20-1|-|11|TRBJ2-1|-
TGCAGTGGTGAGTGGAGCGATGAGCAGTTCTTC
CSGEWSDEQFF
>TRBV28|-|14|TRBJ2-7|TRBD2
TGTGCCAGCAGTGTAGACGGCGGGAGCAGCGAGCAGTACTTC
CASSVDGGSSEQYF
>TRBV27|-|14|TRBJ2-7|-
TGTGCCAGCAGTTTAATAGGGGCGGGGCGCGAGCAGTACTTC
CASSLIGAGREQYF
>TRBV18|-|18|TRBJ2-3|TRBD2
TGTGCCAGCTCCTCCATCGGCCCGAGCGGGAGTTTTGCAGATACGCAGTATTTT
CASSSIGPSGSFADTQYF
>TRBV20-1|-|11|TRBJ2-3|-
TGCAGTGCTCCTGGGGTAGATACGCAGTATTTT
CSAPGVDTQYF
>TRBV9|-|12|TRBJ2-7|-
TGTGCCAGCAGCGTAGGAGACGGATTACAGTACTTC
CASSVGDGLQYF
>TRBV5-1|once|18|TRBJ2-1|TRBD2
TGCGCCAGCAGCTTGGCTCTGCGAGGACTAGCGGGAGGCAATGAGCAGTTCTTC
CASSLALRGLAGGNEQFF
>TRBV27|-|12|TRBJ1-2|TRBD1
TGTGCCAGCAGCGACAGGGTCAGCGGCTACACCTTC
CASSDRVSGYTF
>TRBV5-1|few|15|TRBJ2-1|TRBD1
TGCGCCAGCAGCCTCGACAGGGGGGGTTCCAATGAGCAGTTCTTC
CASSLDRGGSNEQFF
>TRBV18|-|12|TRBJ1-1|-
TGTGCCAGCTCACCACGTCAGCTTGAAGCTTTCTTT
CASSPRQLEAFF
>TRBV12-3/TRBV12-4|-|13|TRBJ2-5|-
TGTGCCAGCAGTTTAGGGACAGCGGAGACCCAGTACTTC
CASSLGTAETQYF
>TRBV12-3/TRBV12-4|-|14|TRBJ2-5|TRBD2
TGTGCCAGCAGACCCAGCGGGAACTCCGGGACCCAGTACTTC
CASRPSGNSGTQYF
>TRBV4-2|many|14|TRBJ2-7|-
TGTGCCAGCAGCCAAGAGTCTACTTACTACGAGCAGTACTTC
CASSQESTYYEQYF
>TRBV5-1|few|16|TRBJ2-1|TRBD2
TGCGCCAGCAGCTTGGACGGGAGGGCCGCCTACAATGAGCAGTTCTTC
CASSLDGRAAYNEQFF
>TRBV2|-|16|TRBJ2-5|-
TGTGCCAGCAGTGAACGGTGGCAATACAAAAAGCAGACCCAGTACTTC
CASSERWQYKKQTQYF
>TRBV20-1|few|12|TRBJ2-7|-
TGCAGTGCAGGGAAGGGGATCTACGAGCAGTACTTC
CSAGKGIYEQYF
>TRBV29-1|-|17|TRBJ2-3|-
TGCAGCCTGGGCGGGGCCTCTAGCGACCAAAACACAGATACGCAGTATTTT
CSLGGASSDQNTDTQYF
>TRBV6-5|-|13|TRBJ1-1|-
TGTGCCAGCAGTTACGGGGAATGGACTGAAGCTTTCTTT
CASSYGEWTEAFF
>TRBV5-1|few|14|TRBJ2-1|-
TGCGCCAGCTCCCCCTTCACTTACAACAATGAGCAGTTCTTC
CASSPFTYNNEQFF
>TRBV27|-|16|TRBJ1-5|-
TGTGCCAGCAGTCCCCGGACGCCCTATAGGAATCAGCCCCAGCATTTT
CASSPRTPYRNQPQHF
>TRBV12-3/TRBV12-4|-|15|TRBJ2-1|-
TGTGCCAGCAGTTTAGGAATTGACCGGGGTGGTGAGCAGTTCTTC
CASSLGIDRGGEQFF
>TRBV7-9|few|17|TRBJ2-1|-
TGTGCCAGCAGCGGACTGCAGGGTAATAAAAACTACAATGAGCAGTTCTTC
CASSGLQGNKNYNEQFF
>TRBV5-1|few|15|TRBJ2-7|TRBD1
TGCGCCAGCAGCTTGACCGGGACAGGGGCTGAAGAGCAGTACTTC
CASSLTGTGAEEQYF
>TRBV30|-|14|TRBJ1-1|-
TGTGCCTGGAGCCCCGGGGGGGGAATGACTGTAGCTTTCTTT
CAWSPGGGMTVAFF
>TRBV12-3/TRBV12-4|many|15|TRBJ2-7|-
TGTGCCAGCAGTTTAGGGCCAAGTGGTACCTACGAGCAGTACTTC
CASSLGPSGTYEQYF
>TRBV12-3/TRBV12-4|-|16|TRBJ2-1|TRBD2
TGTGCCAGCAGTTTAGGGAGCGGGAGGCCCGACAGTGGGCAGTTCTTC
CASSLGSGRPDSGQFF